This TCR beta chain was captured by sequencing in a study of long-term antiretroviral therapy in people with HIV. Study details: The earliest samples came from an era when ART typically awaited falling CD4 counts.

Investigators performed immunoSEQ version v3.0 at survey level. Sequencing aimed at roughly 35,000-55,000 T-cell genomes per sample. The table came from immunoSEQ multiplex PCR; TCRdb's copy has only in-frame clones and leaves some out. In the table there are approximately 20,000 clones, around three quarters of which are singletons. With respect to this clone: No antigen is known for it.

V lost 8 bases, J lost 3 bases, and 13 bases lay in between. From germline, CDR1 is SEHNR and CDR2 FQNEAQ (reference sequence). This CDR3 spans 13 amino acids. Specimens retained about 0.85-11 million cryopreserved PBMC preceding DNA extraction. Findings of the study overall: Unavailable data included ART adherence, viral resistance and therapy changes (switches in treatment).

The receptor was isolated from a man aged 50 or older with HIV. Specimen: unsorted PBMCs, collected 2.2 years after starting antiretroviral therapy. The chain has TRBV7-9 and TRBJ1-1; TRBD1 is a possible D gene (6 bases). In nucleotides, the CDR3 is TGTGCCAGCGGGGCAGGGGCACACACTGAAGCTTTCTTT. This gives the protein CASGAGAHTEAFF.